Reported below is one TCR beta chain. Trimming removed 0 bases from V and 10 bases from J, with 13 bases in between. This CDR3 has 14 residues. In germline, CDR1 is WNHNN, CDR2 SYGVQD (reference sequence). This specimen comes from a study of blood T cell repertoires in COVID-19. Study-wide background: Researchers got acute and convalescent COVID-19 samples from the United States, Italy and Spain. T cells, B-cell-depleted T cells, or PBMCs provided the cDNA or gDNA that served as material.

Per the original methods: Amplified reference gene primers provided the basis for estimating nucleated cell counts. Clones were read by immunoSEQ multiplex PCR, and TCRdb kept only the in-frame ones, dropping some. V and J calls and clone size are copied from that table; D and trimming were computed from the DNA. The data show around 360,000 clones, around 87% seen once. The chain couples TRBV10-1 to TRBJ2-1; maybe TRBD1 (5 bases). The sample taken for sequencing was peripheral blood. This clonotype was sampled from a woman in her 30s with COVID-19, enrolled during active disease. CDR3 sequence reads: CASSESGVNKEQFF. Written as DNA, the CDR3 is TGCGCCAGCAGTGAGTCAGGGGTCAATAAGGAGCAGTTCTTC.